These 31 T cell receptor beta chains came from one sample sequenced in a study of T-cell memory formation after mild COVID-19. TCRdb re-called the 5' RACE reads through MiXCR, storing one row per CDR3 protein. The table includes 11,000 to 15,000 distinct CDR3 sequences, approximately 19% detected once. The sample was PBMCs or a T cell subset sorted from them (not recorded which). Receptor source: an adult woman who had mild COVID-19 (a few samples of this study predate the infection). Cell type and time point are not known.

This clonotype was detected many times. The chain uses TRBV5-1 and TRBJ2-7; D unclear. Germline V gene lookup returns CDR1 SGHRS and CDR2 YFSETQ. The CDR3 is 14 amino acids. Trimming stripped 0 bases from V and 0 bases from J, with 7 bases between. This CDR3 reads CASSLERSSYEQYF. CDR3 DNA sequence: TGCGCCAGCAGCTTGGAACGGAGCTCCTACGAGCAGTACTTC. The full variable domain, with the rest looked up from reference TRBV5-1 and TRBJ2-7, is KAGVTQTPRYLIKTRGQQVTLSCSPISGHRSVSWYQQTPGQGLQFLFEYFSETQRNKGNFPGRFSGRQFSNSRSEMNVSTLELGDSALYLCASSLERSSYEQYFGPGTRLTVT.

The rearrangement links TRBV4-1 to TRBJ1-5, with unresolved D. CDR1 and CDR2 from the germline V gene are MGHRA and YSYEKL. The length of the CDR3 is 15 residues. Trimming stripped 4 bases from V and 1 base from J, with 11 bases between. The CDR3 nucleotides read TGCGCCAGCAGCCCAAACACGGAAAGCAATCAGCCCCAGCATTTT. Its protein product is CASSPNTESNQPQHF.

J is TRBJ2-4 and V is TRBV6-6; D is unclear. V lost 5 bases to trimming and J lost 1 base, with 15 bases between them. The CDR3 totals 16 residues. Germline loops: CDR1 MNHNY, CDR2 SVGAGI (reference sequence). Written as DNA, the CDR3 is TGTGCCAGCAGTCCCCTGATGGCCACCGCCAAAAACATTCAGTACTTC. Its translation: CASSPLMATAKNIQYF.

Ten or more counts support this clonotype. The chain uses TRBV6-9 and TRBJ2-1; D is unclear. Trimming shortened V by 3 bases and J by 6 bases, and 27 bases separated the two germline ends. The CDR3 covers 19 residues. The germline V gene encodes CDR1 MNHGY and CDR2 SVAAGI. As DNA, the CDR3 is TGTGCCAGCAGTTACCGGACCATCCCAAGCCACAATACATTCAATGAGCAGTTCTTC. This gives the protein CASSYRTIPSHNTFNEQFF.

This clonotype was observed many times. The chain employs TRBV20-1 and TRBJ2-3, with TRBD2 as a possible D gene (6 bases). Between the trimmed V and J ends, which lost 0 bases and 0 bases, there was a span of 19 bases. The CDR3 is 18 amino acids. Germline loops: CDR1 DFQATT, CDR2 SNEGSKA (reference sequence). CDR3 coding DNA: TGCAGTGCTAGAGATCCGGGACGGGAGTCTACTAGCACAGATACGCAGTATTTT. It encodes CSARDPGRESTSTDTQYF.

This clonotype was counted many times. The chain has TRBV27 and TRBJ2-1, with D possibly being TRBD2 (6 bases). Germline-derived CDR1 and CDR2 are MNHEY and SMNVEV (reference sequence). The CDR3 is 15 residues long. Trimming took 4 bases from V and 0 from J, leaving 10 bases between them. CDR3 sequence reads: CASSWDSSSYNEQFF. The CDR3 DNA is TGTGCCAGCAGTTGGGACTCAAGCTCCTACAATGAGCAGTTCTTC.

This clonotype was detected ten times or more. V gene TRBV12-3 or TRBV12-4 combines with J gene TRBJ1-1; 8 nucleotides align to TRBD1. The CDR3 spans 15 residues. With 5 bases clipped from V and 1 base from J, the junction kept 6 bases outside the gene matches. CDR3 sequence reads: CASSRPTGENTEAFF. DNA of the CDR3: TGTGCCAGCAGTCGCCCGACAGGGGAGAACACTGAAGCTTTCTTT.

This clonotype was seen many times. The chain combines TRBV7-9 with TRBJ1-2, with 8 bases fitting TRBD1. CDR3 length: 16 amino acids. Per germline, CDR1 SEHNR and CDR2 FQNEAQ (reference sequence). V lost 3 bases, J lost 1 base, and 7 bases stayed unmatched. CDR3 protein: CASSFAVDRDNYGYTF. The DNA of the CDR3 is TGTGCCAGCAGCTTCGCAGTGGACAGGGATAACTATGGCTACACCTTC.

This clonotype was seen at least ten times. This chain connects TRBV7-9 to TRBJ1-5; unclear D gene. Germline-derived CDR1 and CDR2 are SEHNR and FQNEAQ (reference sequence). The germline V and J ends were trimmed by 5 bases and 5 bases, with 13 bases remaining between them. This CDR3 is 14 amino acids long. CDR3 region: CASSRGVGYQPQHF. CDR3 in DNA: TGTGCCAGCAGCCGTGGGGTGGGGTATCAGCCCCAGCATTTT.

This clonotype was recorded at least ten times. J is TRBJ1-1 and V is TRBV4-1; D is possibly TRBD1 (5 bases). Trimming stripped 4 bases from V and 1 base from J, with 7 bases between. The CDR3 is 13 amino acids. Germline values: CDR1 MGHRA, CDR2 YSYEKL. CDR3 sequence (DNA): TGCGCCAGCAGCCGAGACAGGAACACTGAAGCTTTCTTT. As protein: CASSRDRNTEAFF.

This clonotype came up many times. The DNA for the CDR3 is TGCAGTGCTTTACCCCTGAAGGCGGGGCCCTACGAGCAGTACTTC. It yields the protein CSALPLKAGPYEQYF. This chain connects TRBV20-1 to TRBJ2-7, with D possibly TRBD2 on 6 matching bases. Trimming stripped 5 bases from V and 2 bases from J, with 19 bases between. CDR3 length: 15 residues. Per the germline V gene, CDR1 is DFQATT and CDR2 is SNEGSKA (reference sequence).

The chain employs TRBV12-3 or TRBV12-4 and TRBJ2-5; 7 bases align to TRBD1. The J segment lost 4 bases and the V segment lost 5 bases, leaving 7 bases of the junction unmatched. The CDR3 runs 14 residues. The CDR3 reads CASSLSDRVETQYF. CDR3 coding DNA: TGTGCCAGCAGTCTGAGCGACAGGGTAGAGACCCAGTACTTC.

This clonotype was seen ten or more times. J is TRBJ2-2 and V is TRBV7-9, with 8 bases aligning to TRBD1. CDR1 and CDR2 (germline): SEHNR, FQNEAQ (reference sequence). The CDR3 runs 15 residues. With 1 base clipped from V and 3 bases from J, the junction kept 1 base outside the gene matches. CDR3 region: CASSLEDRDTGELFF. The CDR3 region has the DNA TGTGCCAGCAGCTTAGAGGACAGGGACACCGGGGAGCTGTTTTTT.

This clonotype came up many times. The chain joins TRBV7-9 to TRBJ2-6; 9 nucleotides line up with TRBD1. Germline CDR1 SEHNR, CDR2 FQNEAQ (reference sequence). With V trimmed by 1 base and J by 0 bases, 4 bases remained unmatched. The CDR3 runs to 18 residues. CDR3 amino acids: CASSLVGTGSSGANVLTF. The DNA for the CDR3 is TGTGCCAGCAGCTTAGTCGGGACAGGGTCCTCTGGGGCCAACGTCCTGACTTTC.

The chain recombines TRBV6-1 with TRBJ2-5; 7 bases are shared with TRBD2. Germline CDR1 MNHNS, CDR2 SASEGT. This CDR3 is 13 amino acids long. V was clipped by 5 bases and J by 4 bases; unmatched bases: 4. The CDR3 sequence is CASSIAGTETQYF. The CDR3, as DNA: TGTGCCAGCAGTATAGCGGGCACAGAGACCCAGTACTTC.

In this sample, this clonotype turned up many times. This rearrangement joins TRBV7-2 to TRBJ2-1, with 12 positions matching TRBD2. In germline, CDR1 is SGHTA, CDR2 FQGNSA. V trimming: 0 bases; J trimming: 12 bases; junction bases outside the gene matches: 6. The CDR3 contains 15 residues. CDR3 DNA sequence: TGTGCCAGCAGCTTAGCAACTAGCGGGAGGATAGGGCAGTTCTTC. Encoded protein: CASSLATSGRIGQFF.

The genes are TRBV2 and TRBJ1-3; tentative D call: TRBD1 (5 bases). Deletions cut 2 bases from V and 4 bases from J, with 9 bases between. The CDR3 is 14 amino acids. CDR1 and CDR2 (germline): SNHLY, FYNNEI. Here the CDR3 reads CASSESGPGNTIYF. In DNA form, the CDR3 reads TGTGCCAGCAGTGAATCGGGGCCGGGAAACACCATATATTTT.

This clonotype was recorded many times. The chain links TRBV5-1 to TRBJ2-1; D uncertain. CDR3 length equals 15 residues. V shed 0 bases and J shed 7 bases, with 14 bases lying between them. Germline CDR1 SGHRS, CDR2 YFSETQ. This CDR3 reads CASSLEDRVGNEQFF. CDR3 sequence (DNA): TGCGCCAGCAGCTTGGAGGACCGGGTTGGGAATGAGCAGTTCTTC.

The chain combines TRBV18 with TRBJ1-5; 9 bases align to TRBD1. Germline CDR1 is KGHSH and CDR2 is LQKENI. The CDR3 runs to 18 residues. J gave up 1 base and V 0 bases, and 7 bases lay outside the gene matches. The CDR3 sequence is CASSPPGQGGISNQPQHF. The CDR3 DNA reads as TGTGCCAGCTCACCACCGGGACAGGGCGGTATAAGCAATCAGCCCCAGCATTTT.

In its sample, this clonotype is medium-sized. This sequence joins TRBV7-9 and TRBJ2-1, with D hard to call. Germline V CDR1 and CDR2: SEHNR, FQNEAQ (reference sequence). V was clipped by 0 bases and J by 8 bases, with 17 bases between them. The CDR3 has 16 amino acids. This CDR3 reads CASSLAKSYYIYEQFF. The CDR3 nucleotides read TGTGCCAGCAGCTTAGCGAAATCCTATTACATCTATGAGCAGTTCTTC.

This clonotype was counted at least ten times. The chain combines TRBV29-1 with TRBJ2-2, with 16 nucleotides matching TRBD2. Trimming cost V 5 bases and J 3 bases; bases outside gene matches: 3. Germline values: CDR1 SQVTM, CDR2 ANQGSEA. This CDR3 is built from 16 residues. DNA for the CDR3: TGCAGCGTTACGGGACTAGCGGGAGGGGACACCGGGGAGCTGTTTTTT. This codes for CSVTGLAGGDTGELFF.

This clonotype came up many times. The gene calls are TRBV20-1 and TRBJ2-1; 10 nucleotides match TRBD2. Trimming removed 2 bases from V and 6 bases from J; junction bases left unmatched: 1. This CDR3 is 13 amino acids long. The germline V gene has CDR1 DFQATT and CDR2 SNEGSKA (reference sequence). CDR3: CSARSGRANEQFF. In DNA form, the CDR3 reads TGCAGTGCTAGAAGCGGGAGGGCCAATGAGCAGTTCTTC.

This clonotype was observed at least ten times. This CDR3 reads CASSSRDRVGEQYF. The CDR3 DNA is TGCGCCAGCAGCTCCCGGGACAGGGTCGGCGAGCAGTACTTC. The V call is TRBV5-1, the J call TRBJ2-7; TRBD1 matches at 9 bases. Germline CDR1 reads SGHRS; CDR2 reads YFSETQ. The CDR3 runs to 14 residues. After removal of 3 bases from V and 6 bases from J, the junction contained 7 bases not matched to a gene.

This clonotype showed up many times. The chain couples TRBV24-1 to TRBJ2-2, with TRBD1 matching 8 bases. Germline V gene lookup returns CDR1 KGHDR and CDR2 SFDVKD. The CDR3 has 15 residues. V shed 7 bases, J shed 3 bases, and the junction held 6 bases outside the gene matches. The CDR3 DNA sequence: TGTGCCACCAGGAGCAGGGGGCACGACACCGGGGAGCTGTTTTTT. Translating it yields CATRSRGHDTGELFF.

The rearrangement links TRBV28 to TRBJ2-3; weak D call: TRBD1 (5 bases). V was shortened by 1 base and J by 2 bases, with 19 bases between the two germline ends. Looked up from germline, CDR1 is MDHEN and CDR2 is SYDVKM. The CDR3 has 18 residues. Here the CDR3 reads CASSLYHRIGPVTDTQYF. CDR3 nucleotides: TGTGCCAGCAGTTTATACCACAGGATCGGGCCCGTCACAGATACGCAGTATTTT. Full variable domain (rest looked up from reference TRBV28 and TRBJ2-3): DVKVTQSSRYLVKRTGEKVFLECVQDMDHENMFWYRQDPGLGLRLIYFSYDVKMKEKGDIPEGYSVSREKKERFSLILESASTNQTSMYLCASSLYHRIGPVTDTQYFGPGTRLTVL.

This clonotype was recorded many times. The gene calls are TRBV21-1 and TRBJ2-7; the listed D gene, TRBD1, was not tested against the DNA. TRBV21-1 has pseudogene status. CDR3 length: 12 residues. The CDR3 sequence: CAGQGLHYEQYF. The CDR3 DNA follows: TGTGCCGGACAGGGGTTACACTACGAGCAGTACTTC.

This clonotype was counted many times. The rearrangement joins TRBV5-4 to TRBJ2-1; possible D gene TRBD2, 6 bases. There are 13 residues in the CDR3. V lost 4 bases and J lost 6, with 11 bases in between. Germline CDR1 is SGHNT and CDR2 is YYREEE (reference sequence). The CDR3 DNA reads TGTGCCAGCAGCCCGGGAGTGGGCAATGAGCAGTTCTTC. Its protein is CASSPGVGNEQFF. Together with reference TRBV5-4 and TRBJ2-1, the CDR3 gives the full variable domain: ETGVTQSPTHLIKTRGQQVTLRCSSQSGHNTVSWYQQALGQGPQFIFQYYREEENGRGNFPPRFSGLQFPNYSSELNVNALELDDSALYLCASSPGVGNEQFFGPGTRLTVL.

This clonotype was recorded many times. This rearrangement joins TRBV23-1 to TRBJ2-7, with 11 bases fitting TRBD1. TRBV23-1 is an ORF; its function is uncertain. Losses at the gene ends were 0 bases for V and 5 bases for J; bases not matched to a gene: 3. The CDR3 covers 15 residues. The CDR3 sequence: CASSQSDRGRHEQYF. The DNA for the CDR3 is TGCGCCAGCAGTCAATCGGACAGGGGGCGCCACGAGCAGTACTTC.

This clonotype was seen ten or more times. This rearrangement joins TRBV27 to TRBJ1-1; D remains ambiguous. The CDR3 is 15 residues long. The V gene lost 1 base and the J gene lost 4 bases, with 13 bases spanning the gap. Germline V CDR1 and CDR2: MNHEY, SMNVEV (reference sequence). As DNA, the CDR3 is TGTGCCAGCAGTTTATTGGGGTCTGTGAGCACTGAAGCTTTCTTT. It specifies CASSLLGSVSTEAFF.

This clonotype was recorded many times. The chain employs TRBV12-5 and TRBJ2-3; no definite D call. This CDR3 is built from 14 residues. In germline, CDR1 is LGHNT, CDR2 FRNRAP. V was trimmed by 0 bases and J by 0 bases, leaving 4 bases between them. The CDR3 protein is CASGLVWSTDTQYF. CDR3 sequence (DNA): TGTGCTAGTGGTTTGGTTTGGAGCACAGATACGCAGTATTTT.

Ten or more counts support this clonotype. This sequence joins TRBV11-3 and TRBJ1-1, with D perhaps matching TRBD1 (5 bases). The V gene's germline CDR1 is SGHNT and CDR2 YENEEA. The CDR3 spans 18 residues. Trimming shortened V by 4 bases and J by 0 bases, and 21 bases separated the two germline ends. The CDR3 nucleotides read TGTGCCAGCAGCTACAGGTGGCACCTGCTTTCCTTGAACACTGAAGCTTTCTTT. Translated: CASSYRWHLLSLNTEAFF.